This T cell receptor (beta chain) was captured by sequencing in a study of T cell responses to AZD1222 COVID-19 vaccine. Libraries were prepared by immunoSEQ multiplex PCR; TCRdb keeps only in-frame clonotypes and omits some of them. The sample shows some 170,000 clones, approximately 91% of them seen only once. The V gene's germline CDR1 is MNHEY and CDR2 SMNVEV (reference sequence). This CDR3 has 15 residues. Trimming took 4 bases from V and 0 from J; bases not matched to a gene: 5. With regard to this clone: Its specificity is unknown.

Study observations and caveats: The donor cohort was predominantly white British with a female majority, and clonal diversity may have been underestimated. Baseline seropositives among AZD1222 recipients totaled only six or seven. Dominant at 160-218 and 743-854, vaccine-associated CD4 TCRs also spanned spike.

Source: peripheral blood, taken on day 0 of AZD1222 vaccination. The J gene is TRBJ1-1, the V gene TRBV27; TRBD1 matches 7 bases. The sequence was obtained from an adult in good health. This CDR3 is CASSSWTGLNTEAFF. The CDR3 bases are TGTGCCAGCAGTTCCTGGACAGGTCTGAACACTGAAGCTTTCTTT.